These 25 T cell receptor beta chains were all obtained from the same sample, sequenced in a study of blood T cell repertoires in COVID-19. Libraries were prepared by immunoSEQ multiplex PCR; TCRdb keeps only in-frame clonotypes and omits some of them. The repertoire includes fewer than 250,000 clones, roughly 85% of them detected once, and about 9.1% sits in the top ten. The sequencing sample was made of PBMCs or T cells enriched from blood (not recorded which). The receptors come from a woman aged 50 to 65 with acute COVID-19.

The chain combines TRBV6-5 with TRBJ1-6, with 7 nucleotides matching TRBD1. Per the germline V gene, CDR1 is MNHEY and CDR2 is SVGAGI. CDR3 size: 13 residues. Germline trimming cut 11 bases from V and 9 bases from J; bases unmatched to any gene: 10. The CDR3: CAAKTGLPSPLHF. For the CDR3, the DNA is TGTGCCGCCAAGACAGGGTTGCCTTCACCCCTCCACTTT.

The chain links TRBV7-9 to TRBJ2-7; D perhaps matches TRBD1 (5 bases). The CDR3 is made up of 13 amino acids. Germline V CDR1 and CDR2: SEHNR, FQNEAQ (reference sequence). Trimming left V 2 bases short and J 3 bases short, with 8 bases between. The CDR3 DNA follows: TGTGCCAGCAGCTTATCAGGGAACTACGAGCAGTACTTC. Protein sequence: CASSLSGNYEQYF. Based on the CDR3 plus reference TRBV7-9 and TRBJ2-7, the full variable domain is DTGVSQNPRHKITKRGQNVTFRCDPISEHNRLYWYRQTLGQGPEFLTYFQNEAQLEKSRLLSDRFSAERPKGSFSTLEIQRTEQGDSAMYLCASSLSGNYEQYFGPGTRLTVT.

This clone turned up a few times. V usage is TRBV30 and J usage is TRBJ1-5; D perhaps matches TRBD1 (5 bases). The ends were cut back, 5 bases at V and 0 bases at J, with 11 bases in the middle. This CDR3 has 14 residues. Germline V CDR1 and CDR2: GTSNPN, SVGIG (reference sequence). The DNA of the CDR3 is TGTGCCTGGGCCCAGGGATTTAGCAATCAGCCCCAGCATTTT. It codes for CAWAQGFSNQPQHF.

The chain joins TRBV7-2 to TRBJ1-2, with 8 bases aligning to TRBD1. The CDR3 totals 14 residues. Germline V gives CDR1 SGHTA, CDR2 FQGNSA. V lost 3 bases and J lost 4; bases outside the gene matches: 4. The CDR3 DNA reads as TGTGCCAGCAGCTTCGGACAGGGTGGCTATGGCTACACCTTC. Translation: CASSFGQGGYGYTF.

The chain employs TRBV27 and TRBJ2-7; 12 positions match TRBD1. After removal of 4 bases from V and 0 bases from J, the junction contained 16 bases not matched to a gene. In germline, CDR1 is MNHEY, CDR2 SMNVEV (reference sequence). This CDR3 contains 20 residues. Here the CDR3 reads CASSSAPGTGGPPSSYEQYF. CDR3 sequence (DNA): TGTGCCAGCAGTTCGGCCCCCGGGACAGGGGGCCCCCCGAGCTCCTACGAGCAGTACTTC.

Points on this clone: Different DNA sequences within this sample yield the same CDR3. The V gene is TRBV5-1, the J gene TRBJ1-1, with 8 positions matching TRBD1. V lost 2 bases and J lost 0; bases outside the gene matches: 6. Per germline, CDR1 SGHRS and CDR2 YFSETQ. The CDR3 has 16 residues. CDR3 sequence: CASSLGTGVMNTEAFF. The CDR3, as DNA: TGCGCCAGCAGCTTAGGGACAGGCGTGATGAACACTGAAGCTTTCTTT.

V usage is TRBV4-3 and J usage is TRBJ2-1; a possible D gene is TRBD1 (5 bases). V was cut by 4 bases and J by 0 bases, with 16 bases left in between. This CDR3 comprises 17 residues. CDR1 is LGHNA, CDR2 YSLEER, per germline. The CDR3 sequence: CASSRHRPRGSYNEQFF. CDR3 nucleotide sequence: TGCGCCAGCAGCCGGCACAGGCCCCGAGGCTCCTACAATGAGCAGTTCTTC.

The chain uses TRBV27 and TRBJ1-5, with D uncertain. Germline CDR1 MNHEY, CDR2 SMNVEV (reference sequence). This CDR3 is 15 amino acids long. V lost 4 bases to trimming and J lost 6 bases, with 16 bases between them. The CDR3 spells CASSSGFGSGQPQHF. The CDR3 bases are TGTGCCAGCAGTTCTGGCTTCGGGTCGGGTCAGCCCCAGCATTTT.

The chain couples TRBV3-1 (or the pseudogene TRBV3-2) to TRBJ1-1; 8 bases align to TRBD1. Germline CDR1 and CDR2: LGHDT and YNNKEL (reference sequence). Trimming at V came to 3 bases and at J to 1 base, leaving 13 bases not matched to a gene. The CDR3 contains 18 residues. Here the CDR3 reads CASSHHGQGELRNTEAFF. The CDR3 DNA follows: TGTGCCAGCAGCCACCACGGACAGGGAGAACTACGGAACACTGAAGCTTTCTTT.

J is TRBJ1-2 and V is TRBV5-1, with 7 bases aligning to TRBD1. Germline loops: CDR1 SGHRS, CDR2 YFSETQ. J gave up 2 bases and V 0 bases, and 4 bases lay outside the gene matches. This CDR3 is built from 15 residues. CDR3 DNA sequence: TGCGCCAGCAGCTTGGTTTTGGGACAGAACTATGGCTACACCTTC. The encoded protein is CASSLVLGQNYGYTF.

The CDR3 loop is CASSGTGTGTNYGYTF. The CDR3 DNA reads TGTGCCAGCAGCGGAACAGGGACAGGGACTAACTATGGCTACACCTTC. The chain joins TRBV7-9 to TRBJ1-2; 9 bases are shared with TRBD1. CDR1 and CDR2 from the germline V gene are SEHNR and FQNEAQ (reference sequence). The V and J ends lost 5 bases and 0 bases, in that order; junction bases with no gene match: 7. This CDR3 comprises 16 residues.

This chain links TRBV2 with TRBJ1-5, with D perhaps matching TRBD1 (5 bases). Germline CDR1 and CDR2: SNHLY and FYNNEI. This CDR3 spans 15 amino acids. Trimming left V 4 bases short and J 2 bases short, with 12 bases between. The CDR3 reads CASSVFGGGNQPQHF. Here the CDR3 DNA reads TGTGCCAGCAGTGTTTTCGGAGGGGGCAATCAGCCCCAGCATTTT.

V is TRBV6-5 and J is TRBJ1-2; 7 bases map to TRBD1. Germline lookup yields CDR1 MNHEY and CDR2 SVGAGI. The CDR3 contains 14 residues. The V segment lost 7 bases and the J segment 0 bases; nucleotides outside the gene matches: 5. The CDR3 spells CASKRGGSNYGYTF. In nucleotides, the CDR3 is TGTGCCAGCAAACGAGGGGGCTCTAACTATGGCTACACCTTC.

For this clone: At one of its ends the junction is not consistent with the germline gene, which may arise from a read error. The V and J genes are TRBV10-3 and TRBJ1-4; 8 bases match TRBD1. CDR1 and CDR2 (germline): ENHRY, SYGVKD. The CDR3 runs to 14 residues. The CDR3: CAIRGQGTNEKLFF. The CDR3 DNA sequence: TGTGCTATCAGGGGGCAGGGAACTAATGAAAAACTGTTTTTT.

This clone was detected once. The chain uses TRBV6-5 and TRBJ2-7; the match to TRBD2 covers 9 bases. CDR1 MNHEY and CDR2 SVGAGI come from the germline V gene. V was clipped by 7 bases and J by 4 bases; unmatched bases: 11. CDR3 length equals 15 residues. The CDR3 protein is CASTGKAGGSYEQYF. CDR3 DNA: TGTGCCAGCACCGGCAAAGCGGGGGGTAGTTACGAGCAGTACTTC.

The chain is built from TRBV11-2 and TRBJ1-4; 10 bases agree with TRBD1. CDR3 length: 16 residues. CDR1 and CDR2 from the germline V gene are SGHAT and FQNNGV. Unmatched junction bases numbered 5, after V lost 3 bases and J lost 4 bases. CDR3 sequence (DNA): TGTGCCAGCAGCTTTGGGACAGGGGCCAATAATGAAAAACTGTTTTTT. It specifies CASSFGTGANNEKLFF.

V usage is TRBV30 and J usage is TRBJ2-5; 8 bases fit TRBD2. Losses at the gene ends were 2 bases for V and 2 bases for J; bases not matched to a gene: 4. This CDR3 comprises 14 residues. Germline CDR1 GTSNPN, CDR2 SVGIG (reference sequence). The CDR3 here is CAWSSGGAQETQYF. The CDR3 nucleotides read TGTGCCTGGAGTTCGGGGGGGGCTCAAGAGACCCAGTACTTC.

The chain uses TRBV30 and TRBJ2-2; a possible D gene is TRBD1 (5 bases). Germline V CDR1 and CDR2: GTSNPN, SVGIG (reference sequence). Between the trimmed V and J ends, which lost 7 bases and 4 bases, there was a span of 10 bases. There are 12 residues in the CDR3. The CDR3 spells CAFNRLTGELFF. The DNA of the CDR3 is TGTGCCTTCAACAGGCTCACCGGGGAGCTGTTTTTT. The entire variable domain, with the rest obtained from reference TRBV30 and TRBJ2-2, is as follows: SQTIHQWPATLVQPVGSPLSLECTVEGTSNPNLYWYRQAAGRGLQLLFYSVGIGQISSEVPQNLSASRPQDRQFILSSKKLLLSDSGFYLCAFNRLTGELFFGEGSRLTVL.

This chain connects TRBV3-1 (or the pseudogene TRBV3-2) to TRBJ1-4, with unresolved D. The V and J ends lost 8 bases and 4 bases respectively, with 11 bases between them. CDR1 LGHDT and CDR2 YNNKEL come from the germline V gene (reference sequence). This CDR3 comprises 13 residues. The DNA of the CDR3 is TGTGCCAGCCCGCCGGGGTATAATGAAAAACTGTTTTTT. As protein: CASPPGYNEKLFF.

V and J are TRBV11-3 and TRBJ1-1; D unclear. CDR1 is SGHNT and CDR2 is YENEEA in the germline V gene. The V end was cut by 1 base, the J end by 1 base, with 4 bases between. This CDR3 is built from 13 residues. CDR3: CASSLASNTEAFF. In DNA, the CDR3 is TGTGCCAGCAGCTTAGCGTCGAACACTGAAGCTTTCTTT.

The V call is TRBV19, the J call TRBJ1-5; D ambiguous. V was shortened by 3 bases and J by 5 bases, with 11 bases between the two germline ends. The CDR3 runs to 14 residues. CDR1 and CDR2 (germline): LNHDA, SQIVND (reference sequence). The CDR3 loop reads CASSIGGRYQPQHF. CDR3 nucleotide sequence: TGTGCCAGTAGTATCGGAGGGCGATATCAGCCCCAGCATTTT.

This clone has a single count. The CDR3 region has the DNA TGCAGTGCTAGTGAGACAGGGGGTCTCCAAGCTTTCTTT. Residues: CSASETGGLQAFF. This chain uses TRBV20-1 with TRBJ1-1, with 9 bases identical to TRBD1. The length of the CDR3 is 13 residues. CDR1 is DFQATT and CDR2 is SNEGSKA in the germline V gene (reference sequence). J lost 9 bases, V lost 3 bases, and 8 bases had no gene match.

The chain recombines TRBV27 with TRBJ2-1, with no clear D. Per germline, CDR1 MNHEY and CDR2 SMNVEV (reference sequence). V gave up 2 bases and J gave up 7 bases, with 9 bases separating them. This CDR3 is 13 amino acids long. The CDR3 here is CASSLQGVNEQFF. For the CDR3, the DNA is TGTGCCAGCAGTTTACAAGGAGTAAATGAGCAGTTCTTC.

CDR3 nucleotides: TGTGCCAGCAGCGGACTAGAGGCCTACGAGCAGTACTTC. Translation gives CASSGLEAYEQYF. The V call is TRBV27, the J call TRBJ2-7; 7 positions match TRBD2. The germline V gene has CDR1 MNHEY and CDR2 SMNVEV (reference sequence). This CDR3 region has 13 residues. V was pared by 6 bases and J by 2 bases, with 4 bases of the junction left unmatched.

This chain joins TRBV7-8 and TRBJ1-3; unclear D gene. The CDR3 runs to 13 residues. Germline CDR1 SGHVS, CDR2 FQNEAQ. Trimming took off 3 bases at V and 4 bases at J, with 7 bases between the two ends. CDR3 sequence reads: CASSFGGGNTIYF. CDR3 nucleotide sequence: TGTGCCAGCAGCTTTGGAGGGGGAAACACCATATATTTT.